This TCR beta chain was sequenced for a study of T-cell memory formation after mild COVID-19. The study, taken as a whole, reports: Some clones that responded were present in memory (sampled pre-infection), which suggests cross-reactive memory joined.

TCRdb re-derived calls from the 5' RACE reads in MiXCR, one entry per CDR3 protein. The sample includes over 400,000 distinct CDR3 sequences, 20% to 30% of them seen just once. Details on this clonotype: Its specificity is unknown.

Material for sequencing was PBMCs or a T cell subset sorted from them (not recorded which). The receptor comes from an adult woman who had mild COVID-19 (a few samples of this study predate the infection). Cell type and time point are not known.

The CDR3 sequence is CASSPYALSYEQYF. CDR3 DNA: TGTGCCAGCTCACCATACGCCCTATCCTACGAGCAGTACTTC. V is TRBV18 and J is TRBJ2-7; D is ambiguous. Deletions cut 2 bases from V and 1 base from J, with 9 bases between. There are 14 residues in the CDR3. Germline CDR1 KGHSH, CDR2 LQKENI.